The 10 T cell receptor beta chains below were found in one sample sequenced in a study of Graves' ophthalmopathy and Graves' hyperthyroidism. Amplified material comprised TCR beta CDR3 regions derived from RNA transcripts. The first-round RT-PCR employed HTBI primers together with the Qiagen OneStep RT-PCR kit. A multiplex PCR was then performed as the second round. TCRdb redid the calling of the multiplex PCR reads with MiXCR, one entry per CDR3 protein. The sample has roughly 480,000 distinct CDR3 sequences; under 15% are singletons. Sequenced material: blood. These TCRs come from a woman younger than 45 with Graves' ophthalmopathy.

This clonotype was counted at least ten times. V is TRBV14 and J is TRBJ2-7; D is perhaps TRBD1 or TRBD2 (5 bases each). Germline CDR1 is SGHDN and CDR2 is FVKESK. Trimming took off 4 bases at V and 5 bases at J, with 15 bases between the two ends. The CDR3 loop spans 14 amino acids. The CDR3 is CASSPWGSDDEQYF. The CDR3 region has the DNA TGTGCCAGCAGCCCCTGGGGGAGTGACGACGAGCAGTACTTC.

This clonotype was counted between two and nine times. The chain uses TRBV3-1 and TRBJ1-2; D call uncertain. The germline gives CDR1 LGHDT, CDR2 YNNKEL (reference sequence). Trimming took 4 bases from V and 7 from J, leaving 10 bases between them. The CDR3 contains 12 residues. The CDR3 DNA follows: TGTGCCAGCAGCCTTAGATCCGCTGGCTACACCTTC. It is translated as CASSLRSAGYTF.

The genes are TRBV2 and TRBJ2-5, with TRBD2 as a possible D gene (5 bases). The CDR3 has 15 residues. Germline lookup yields CDR1 SNHLY and CDR2 FYNNEI. V dropped 7 bases and J dropped 9 bases, with 24 bases sitting between them. The CDR3 DNA is TGTGCCAGCACCCCCCCGGTCGCAGCCGGGGTTGCCCAGTACTTC. Encoded protein: CASTPPVAAGVAQYF.

This clonotype was detected a few times. V and J are TRBV6-2 or TRBV6-3 and TRBJ1-2, with 7 bases matching TRBD1. J was trimmed by 3 bases and V by 3 bases; bases with no gene match: 4. Looked up from germline, CDR1 is MNHEY and CDR2 is SVGEGT. The length of the CDR3 is 14 residues. The CDR3 DNA reads TGTGCCAGCAGTTATTTCGGGACAGACTATGGCTACACCTTC. Its protein product is CASSYFGTDYGYTF.

The V and J genes are TRBV7-2 and TRBJ2-5; D not certain. V dropped 5 bases and J dropped 5 bases, with 15 bases sitting between them. CDR3 length: 14 amino acids. From germline, CDR1 is SGHTA and CDR2 FQGNSA. DNA of the CDR3: TGTGCCAGCAGCCTCCGCTCTGGTGCCGAGACCCAGTACTTC. It yields the protein CASSLRSGAETQYF.

This clonotype appeared many times. This chain links TRBV12-5 with TRBJ2-7, with TRBD2 matching over 8 bases. This CDR3 spans 14 amino acids. Germline V gene lookup returns CDR1 LGHNT and CDR2 FRNRAP. With V trimmed by 7 bases and J by 6 bases, 11 bases remained unmatched. The DNA for the CDR3 is TGTGCTAGTGCACCGCGGACTAGCTTGGGCGAGCAGTACTTC. It specifies CASAPRTSLGEQYF.

This clonotype occurred many times. This sequence joins TRBV7-2 and TRBJ1-6; TRBD1 agrees at 7 bases. This CDR3 is built from 14 residues. Per the germline V gene, CDR1 is SGHTA and CDR2 is FQGNSA. Trimming took 5 bases from V and 6 from J; bases not matched to a gene: 4. DNA for the CDR3: TGTGCCAGCAGCCCTGGACAGGTTAATTCACCCCTCCACTTT. This gives the protein CASSPGQVNSPLHF. Full variable domain (missing parts from reference TRBV7-2 and TRBJ1-6): GAGVSQSPSNKVTEKGKDVELRCDPISGHTALYWYRQSLGQGLEFLIYFQGNSAPDKSGLPSDRFSAERTGGSVSTLTIQRTQQEDSAVYLCASSPGQVNSPLHFGNGTRLTVT.

To note about this clonotype: A much larger clone lies a single base off, so this may be a read error. V usage is TRBV5-1 and J usage is TRBJ1-2, with D unclear. The CDR3 totals 14 residues. Germline V gene data show CDR1 as SGHRS and CDR2 as YFSETQ. V was pared by 4 bases and J by 7 bases, with 17 bases between. Here the CDR3 reads CASSPRMQALGYTF. CDR3 nucleotide sequence: TGCGCCAGCAGCCCCCGGATGCAGGCGCTTGGCTACACCTTC.

This clonotype was counted at least ten times. The chain uses TRBV20-1 and TRBJ1-1; D unresolved. Trimming shortened V by 3 bases and J by 11 bases, and 16 bases separated the two germline ends. The CDR3 loop spans 12 amino acids. Germline CDR1 is DFQATT and CDR2 is SNEGSKA (reference sequence). CDR3 sequence: CSASAGASLAFF. The CDR3 DNA is TGCAGTGCTAGTGCGGGCGCCTCGTTGGCTTTCTTT.

This clonotype was detected many times. This chain joins TRBV19 and TRBJ2-3; 11 nucleotides match TRBD2. The V gene's germline CDR1 is LNHDA and CDR2 SQIVND (reference sequence). J was trimmed by 0 bases and V by 4 bases; bases with no gene match: 9. The CDR3 has 18 amino acids. CDR3 nucleotide sequence: TGTGCCAGTAGTAGTTTCTTAGGACTAGCGGGCAGCACAGATACGCAGTATTTT. This sequence encodes CASSSFLGLAGSTDTQYF.